Listed here are 2 T cell receptor beta chains from one sample, sequenced in a study of vaccination and CD4 T cells after COVID-19. Time point noted: late sampling 161 to 241 days after vaccination in three convalescent patients. Using its own MiXCR run on the PCR reads, TCRdb lists one record per CDR3 protein. The profile covers tens of thousands of distinct CDR3 sequences, with roughly 50% appearing a single time and 5.8% taken by the ten largest. This material consisted of CD4+ T cells from blood, taken about 7 months after SARS-CoV-2 vaccination. Every receptor here comes from a human donor who had recovered from COVID-19.

This sequence joins TRBV20-1 and TRBJ2-7; 7 bases are shared with TRBD1. CDR1 DFQATT and CDR2 SNEGSKA come from the germline V gene (reference sequence). With 5 bases clipped from V and 3 bases from J, the junction kept 7 bases outside the gene matches. The CDR3 extends over 13 amino acids. In DNA, the CDR3 is TGCAGTGCTTACAGGGGCGCGAACTACGAGCAGTACTTC. It translates to CSAYRGANYEQYF.

The chain couples TRBV28 to TRBJ2-1; D unresolved. CDR3 length: 14 amino acids. Between the trimmed V and J ends, which lost 7 bases and 3 bases, there was a span of 13 bases. The germline V gene encodes CDR1 MDHEN and CDR2 SYDVKM. Here the CDR3 DNA reads TGTGCCAGCAATCTGCCGGGCCTCTACAATGAGCAGTTCTTC. Residues: CASNLPGLYNEQFF.